This TCR beta chain was recovered during a study of CD8 T cells in ankylosing spondylitis. Study-level findings and limits: Characteristic, it appeared, of ankylosing spondylitis blood was a TCR beta motif of eight highly homologous variants.

Concerning this clonotype itself: Its antigen is not known.

The CDR3 is made up of 16 amino acids. Germline CDR1 and CDR2: MNHEY and SMNVEV (reference sequence). Trimming removed 1 base from V and 5 bases from J, with 16 bases in between. Each CDR3 protein is one row after TCRdb ran MiXCR on the 5' RACE reads. Of 250,000 or so distinct CDR3 sequences in the sample, roughly a quarter were seen once. Material for sequencing was blood, either unsorted or a sorted T cell fraction (not recorded which). The TCR comes from a male donor with ankylosing spondylitis or in good health (not recorded which). This chain joins TRBV27 and TRBJ2-3; D perhaps matches TRBD2 (5 bases). CDR3 protein: CASSLYLPSWGDTQYF. The CDR3 coding sequence is TGTGCCAGCAGTTTATATCTCCCTAGCTGGGGAGATACGCAGTATTTT.